The clone carrying this TCR beta chain appeared once. Germline V gene sequence: CDR1 MNHEY, CDR2 SMNVEV (reference sequence). The CDR3 has 14 amino acids. V shed 3 bases and J 6 bases; nucleotides not matched to a gene: 6. In the original analysis: For nucleated cells, counts were estimated from reference gene primer amplification. Method: immunoSEQ multiplex PCR; TCRdb's copy keeps in-frame clones and lacks some. That table gives V, J and clone size, and the DNA gave D and trimming. The sample contains 150,000 to 200,000 clones, about 86% of which appear only once. This sample was included in a study of blood T cell repertoires in COVID-19. Study-wide background: Acute and convalescent COVID-19 samples came from the United States, Italy and Spain. In each case, the material was cDNA or gDNA derived from T cells, B-cell-depleted T cells, or PBMCs.

Seattle participants joined during active infection and were tracked over time. Sequenced sample: peripheral blood. The TCR comes from a woman between 55 and 75 years old with COVID-19, enrolled during active disease. V gene TRBV27 combines with J gene TRBJ1-2, with 8 bases fitting TRBD1. The CDR3 region has the DNA TGTGCCAGCAGTTTGGACAGGGAGGGGAATGGCTACACCTTC. Translation gives CASSLDREGNGYTF.